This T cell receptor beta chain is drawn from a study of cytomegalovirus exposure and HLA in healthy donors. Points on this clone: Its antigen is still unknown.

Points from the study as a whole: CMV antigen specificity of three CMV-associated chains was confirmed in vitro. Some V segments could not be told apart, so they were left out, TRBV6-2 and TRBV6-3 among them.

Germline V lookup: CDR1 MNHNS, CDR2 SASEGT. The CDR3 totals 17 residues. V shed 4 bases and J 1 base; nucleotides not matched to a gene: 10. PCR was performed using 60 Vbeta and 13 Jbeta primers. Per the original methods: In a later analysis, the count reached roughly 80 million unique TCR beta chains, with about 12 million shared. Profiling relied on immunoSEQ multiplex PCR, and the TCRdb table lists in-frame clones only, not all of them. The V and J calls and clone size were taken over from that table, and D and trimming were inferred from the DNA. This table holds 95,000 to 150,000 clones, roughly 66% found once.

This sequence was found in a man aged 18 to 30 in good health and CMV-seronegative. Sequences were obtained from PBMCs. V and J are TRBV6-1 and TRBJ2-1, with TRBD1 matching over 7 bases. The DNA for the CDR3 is TGTGCCAGCAGTGTCCTGCTAGGACAGGTTTCCTACAATGAGCAGTTCTTC. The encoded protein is CASSVLLGQVSYNEQFF.